This T cell receptor beta chain was identified during a study of PD-1 blockade in classical Hodgkin lymphoma. General study results and limits: With CD4+ cells, TCR diversity rose significantly by C4D1, but not with CD8+ cells.

Points on this clone: Its antigen is currently unknown.

Profiled with immunoSEQ multiplex PCR; TCRdb holds only in-frame clones, not every one. This sample yields tens of thousands of clones, of which around 89% are seen a single time; approximately 13% belongs to the top ten. The V end was cut by 3 bases, the J end by 2 bases, with 7 bases between. CDR1 is MNHEY and CDR2 is SMNVEV in the germline V gene (reference sequence). This CDR3 region has 13 residues. Relapse was seen in all patients after autologous stem cell transplantation, and brentuximab vedotin exposure was variable. The rearrangement uses TRBV27 and TRBJ1-2; D remains ambiguous. Sequenced here: peripheral blood mononuclear cells (PBMCs), sampled at baseline. The origin of this receptor is a human donor with classical Hodgkin lymphoma. This CDR3 is CASSFGENYGYTF. The CDR3 DNA follows: TGTGCCAGCAGTTTTGGGGAAAACTATGGCTACACCTTC.